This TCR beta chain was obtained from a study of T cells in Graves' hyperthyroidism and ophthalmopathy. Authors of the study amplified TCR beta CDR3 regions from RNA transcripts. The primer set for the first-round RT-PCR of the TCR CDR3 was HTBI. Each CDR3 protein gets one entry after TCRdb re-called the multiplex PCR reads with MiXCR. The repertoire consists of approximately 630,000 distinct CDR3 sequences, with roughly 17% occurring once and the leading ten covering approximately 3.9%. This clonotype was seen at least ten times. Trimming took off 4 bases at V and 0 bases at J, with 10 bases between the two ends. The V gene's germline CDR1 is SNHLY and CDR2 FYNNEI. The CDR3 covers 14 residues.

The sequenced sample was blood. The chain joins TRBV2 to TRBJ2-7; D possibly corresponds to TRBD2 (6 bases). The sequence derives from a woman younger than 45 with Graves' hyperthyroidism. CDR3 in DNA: TGTGCCAGCAGTGGACTAGAGAGCTCCTACGAGCAGTACTTC. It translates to CASSGLESSYEQYF.